These 6 T cell receptor beta chains originate from one sample sequenced in a study of shared clonotypes between healthy human individuals. Profiled with immunoSEQ multiplex PCR; TCRdb holds only in-frame clones, not every one. The table shows roughly 2.5 million clones, with around 90% occurring only once. Sequenced material: naive CD4+ T cells sorted from blood. The subset denotes: CD45RA+ positively selected. The receptor source for this set is a man between 18 and 35 years old in good health.

In its sample, this clone was seen many times. J is TRBJ1-1 and V is TRBV19; 8 positions match TRBD1. Germline V gene lookup returns CDR1 LNHDA and CDR2 SQIVND (reference sequence). J was trimmed by 4 bases and V by 4 bases; bases with no gene match: 11. This CDR3 has 16 amino acids. As DNA, the CDR3 is TGTGCCAGTAGTACGGACCACAGGGGGGTGTTCACTGAAGCTTTCTTT. It encodes CASSTDHRGVFTEAFF. The full variable domain, rest sourced from reference TRBV19 and TRBJ1-1, is DGGITQSPKYLFRKEGQNVTLSCEQNLNHDAMYWYRQDPGQGLRLIYYSQIVNDFQKGDIAEGYSVSREKKESFPLTVTSAQKNPTAFYLCASSTDHRGVFTEAFFGQGTRLTVV.

The rearrangement uses TRBV5-5 and TRBJ2-1; TRBD2 matches at 12 bases. CDR3 size: 17 residues. The germline V gene encodes CDR1 SGHKS and CDR2 YYEKEE (reference sequence). Losses at the gene ends were 3 bases for V and 0 bases for J; bases not matched to a gene: 4. The CDR3 is CASSSTSGGSSYNEQFF. Here the CDR3 DNA reads TGTGCCAGCAGCTCTACTAGCGGGGGGAGCTCCTACAATGAGCAGTTCTTC.

As for this clone: Germline and junction disagree at one end, which may indicate a read error. The V call is TRBV11-2, the J call TRBJ2-7, with a possible D match to TRBD1 (6 bases). The CDR3 runs to 11 residues. Germline CDR1 reads SGHAT; CDR2 reads FQNNGV. The CDR3 loop reads CASSLGRGQDF. In DNA, the CDR3 is TGTGCCAGCAGCTTAGGCAGGGGCCAAGACTTC.

J is TRBJ2-7 and V is TRBV28, with D hard to call. With 5 bases removed from V and 0 bases from J, the gap between germline ends came to 23 bases. The CDR3 runs 18 residues. From germline, CDR1 is MDHEN and CDR2 SYDVKM. CDR3 amino acids: CASSPPRAPDPHSYEQYF. CDR3 nucleotide sequence: TGTGCCAGCAGTCCGCCCCGGGCTCCCGACCCTCACTCCTACGAGCAGTACTTC.

Details on this clone: Other DNA variants within this sample encode the same CDR3. CDR3 residues: CASSSGETQYF. The CDR3 DNA reads as TGTGCCAGTTCTAGCGGGGAGACCCAGTACTTC. The chain has TRBV19 and TRBJ2-5, with TRBD2 matching over 8 bases. In germline, CDR1 is LNHDA, CDR2 SQIVND (reference sequence). The V and J ends lost 8 bases and 5 bases, in that order; junction bases with no gene match: 1. The CDR3 loop spans 11 amino acids. Full variable domain (remainder filled in from reference TRBV19 and TRBJ2-5): DGGITQSPKYLFRKEGQNVTLSCEQNLNHDAMYWYRQDPGQGLRLIYYSQIVNDFQKGDIAEGYSVSREKKESFPLTVTSAQKNPTAFYLCASSSGETQYFGPGTRLLVL.

This rearrangement joins TRBV5-1 to TRBJ2-1, with a weak D call TRBD1 (7 bases). V shed 1 base and J shed 5 bases, with 16 bases lying between them. The V gene's germline CDR1 is SGHRS and CDR2 YFSETQ. This CDR3 has 16 residues. CDR3 coding DNA: TGCGCCAGCAGCTTGAGTACCGGGGGACAGAACAATGAGCAGTTCTTC. It is translated as CASSLSTGGQNNEQFF.